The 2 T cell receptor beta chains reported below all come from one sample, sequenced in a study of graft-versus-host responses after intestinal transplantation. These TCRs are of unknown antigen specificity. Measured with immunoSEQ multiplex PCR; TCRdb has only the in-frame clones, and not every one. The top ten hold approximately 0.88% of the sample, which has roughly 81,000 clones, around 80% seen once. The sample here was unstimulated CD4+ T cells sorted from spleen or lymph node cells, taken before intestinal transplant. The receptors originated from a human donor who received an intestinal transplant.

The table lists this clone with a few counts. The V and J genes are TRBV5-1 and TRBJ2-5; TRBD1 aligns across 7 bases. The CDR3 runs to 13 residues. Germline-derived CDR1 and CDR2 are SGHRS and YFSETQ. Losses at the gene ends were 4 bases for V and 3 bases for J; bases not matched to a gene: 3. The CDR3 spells CASSDQGEETQYF. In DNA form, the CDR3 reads TGCGCCAGCAGCGATCAGGGGGAAGAGACCCAGTACTTC.

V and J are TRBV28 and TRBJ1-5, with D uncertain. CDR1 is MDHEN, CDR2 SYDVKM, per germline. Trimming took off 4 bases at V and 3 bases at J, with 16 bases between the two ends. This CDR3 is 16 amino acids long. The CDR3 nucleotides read TGTGCCAGCAGTTCCCCAGGAGGGCGGATCAATCAGCCCCAGCATTTT. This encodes CASSSPGGRINQPQHF.